This T cell receptor (beta chain) was sequenced during a study of immune cell composition in non-small cell lung cancer. The overall study: Histologic subtype was mainly adenocarcinoma or squamous cell carcinoma.

The assay was immunoSEQ multiplex PCR, and TCRdb's table has in-frame clones only and misses some. The table lists some 16,000 clones, around four fifths of them singletons, with over 9% in the top ten. Study observations and caveats: Squamous carcinomas (75%) more often had tumour-associated clones >0.5% than adenocarcinomas (around 33%).

Of note for this clone: Its target is not known.

CDR3 length: 16 amino acids. The V and J ends lost 7 bases and 3 bases respectively, with 19 bases between them. CDR1 and CDR2 (germline): WSHSY, SAAADI. Normal lung was taken at the farthest possible site, at least 3 cm from tumour. Template was genomic DNA from frozen, unsorted single-cell suspensions. A further study also used this sample, focusing on CD4 T cells in lung cancer. According to that study: Blood T cells were screened for responses to candidate mutation neoepitopes.

This receptor was taken from a human donor with non-small cell lung cancer. The V and J genes are TRBV10-2 and TRBJ1-5; maybe TRBD1 (6 bases). Sample: non-adjacent lung tissue. CDR3 in amino acids: CASTFGGGLDNQPQHF. CDR3 nucleotides: TGCGCCAGCACCTTCGGGGGGGGCCTGGACAATCAGCCCCAGCATTTT.